What follows describes a single T cell receptor (beta chain). Its antigen is not identified. This sample was included in a study of response to subunit inactivated influenza vaccine. Study results and limitations: Each seasonal influenza vaccination recruits few new T cells, the authors suggested.

TCRdb independently ran MiXCR on the RT-PCR reads; one entry per CDR3 protein. This table holds about 480,000 distinct CDR3 sequences, under 15% found once. The sequencing used PBMCs from blood, collected 40 to 50 days after vaccination. The sequence derives from a man aged 50 or older who received an inactivated influenza vaccine.

This CDR3 is CASVPGSYEQYF. The CDR3 DNA reads TGCGCCAGCGTTCCGGGGTCCTACGAGCAGTACTTC. The V call is TRBV5-1, the J call TRBJ2-7, with a tentative D call TRBD2 (5 bases). The germline gives CDR1 SGHRS, CDR2 YFSETQ. Trimming took off 7 bases at V and 1 base at J, with 9 bases between the two ends. The CDR3 is 12 residues long.